The present T cell receptor (beta chain) was sequenced within a study of T cell responses to AZD1222 COVID-19 vaccine. Study-wide points: There were mostly white British donors and more females than males, and clonal diversity was possibly underestimated.

Assay used: immunoSEQ multiplex PCR; TCRdb lists only in-frame clones, some missing. The sample includes tens of thousands of clones, around 80% of them seen just once. Note on this clone: Its antigen is not known.

The germline V gene has CDR1 DFQATT and CDR2 SNEGSKA (reference sequence). CDR3 size: 11 residues. The material sequenced was peripheral blood, taken 28 days after the second AZD1222 dose. The chain links TRBV20-1 to TRBJ2-2, with no clear D. This receptor was obtained from an adult who received the AZD1222 COVID-19 vaccine. The CDR3 DNA reads TGCAGCATAAAAAATACCGGGGAGCTGTTTTTT. Translated: CSIKNTGELFF.